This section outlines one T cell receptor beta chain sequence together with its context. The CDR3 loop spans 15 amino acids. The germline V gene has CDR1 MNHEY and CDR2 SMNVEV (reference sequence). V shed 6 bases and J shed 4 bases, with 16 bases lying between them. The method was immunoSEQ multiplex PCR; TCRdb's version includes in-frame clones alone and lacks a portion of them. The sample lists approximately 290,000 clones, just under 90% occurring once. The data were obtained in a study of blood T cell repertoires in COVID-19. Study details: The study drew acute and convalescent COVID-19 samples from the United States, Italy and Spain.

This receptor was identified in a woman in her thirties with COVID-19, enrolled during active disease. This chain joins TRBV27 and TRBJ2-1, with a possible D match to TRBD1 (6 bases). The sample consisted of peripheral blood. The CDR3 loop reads CASSPGTRGYNEQFF. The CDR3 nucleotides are TGTGCCAGCAGCCCCGGGACCAGGGGTTACAATGAGCAGTTCTTC.